One and the same sample provided the 25 T cell receptor beta chains below, sequenced in a study of Ad26.COV2.S vaccination and SARS-CoV-2 variants. The assay was immunoSEQ multiplex PCR, and TCRdb's table has in-frame clones only and misses some. The sample shows 350,000 to 400,000 clones, more than 85% of them seen only once. Documented treatment: 15 to 20 received Ad26.COV2.S at low or high dose, single or two shots; about 5 received placebo; per-sample allocation not given. The samples date from day 63 after the first vaccine or placebo injection. The sequencing here drew on peripheral blood, taken in a trial of Ad26.COV2.S vaccine versus placebo. Receptors were obtained from a person aged 18-65 years who received the Ad26.COV2.S COVID-19 vaccine or a placebo.

This clone was seen once. The chain recombines TRBV19 with TRBJ1-5; D is ambiguous. V was clipped by 1 base and J by 2 bases, with 6 bases between them. CDR1 is LNHDA and CDR2 is SQIVND in the germline V gene (reference sequence). CDR3 length: 14 amino acids. The CDR3 here is CASSIAGGNQPQHF. The CDR3, as DNA: TGTGCCAGTAGTATAGCGGGTGGCAATCAGCCCCAGCATTTT.

Remarks on this clone: The same CDR3 can be traced to other DNA sequences in this sample. V is TRBV5-6 and J is TRBJ1-5; 7 bases are a match to TRBD1. The CDR3 runs 13 residues. The germline V gene has CDR1 SGHDT and CDR2 YYEEEE. After removal of 5 bases from V and 6 bases from J, the junction contained 5 bases not matched to a gene. The CDR3 coding sequence is TGTGCCAGCAGTTTGTACAGGGGTCAGCCCCAGCATTTT. Protein: CASSLYRGQPQHF.

The chain has TRBV27 and TRBJ1-4, with 9 bases fitting TRBD1. Per germline, CDR1 MNHEY and CDR2 SMNVEV (reference sequence). After removal of 0 bases from V and 9 bases from J, the junction contained 5 bases not matched to a gene. CDR3 size: 15 residues. The CDR3 DNA reads TGTGCCAGCAGTTTATCGGGACAGGGTCCCAAAAAACTGTTTTTT. It encodes CASSLSGQGPKKLFF.

This chain uses TRBV6-5 with TRBJ2-7; D is unresolved. Germline-derived CDR1 and CDR2 are MNHEY and SVGAGI. The CDR3 spans 12 residues. V was shortened by 7 bases and J by 3 bases, with 10 bases between the two germline ends. The CDR3 nucleotides are TGTGCCAGCATAGTTGAAGGCTACGAGCAGTACTTC. The encoded protein is CASIVEGYEQYF.

This rearrangement joins TRBV3-1 (or the pseudogene TRBV3-2) to TRBJ2-3; 11 bases are shared with TRBD2. V gave up 3 bases and J gave up 2 bases; unmatched junction bases: 1. This CDR3 contains 15 residues. Germline assignment: CDR1 LGHDT and CDR2 YNNKEL (reference sequence). CDR3 bases: TGTGCCAGCAGCCAGACTAGCGGGGACACAGATACGCAGTATTTT. Amino acid sequence: CASSQTSGDTDTQYF.

The table lists this clone with a few counts. The sample has other DNA sequences that encode this CDR3 too. The chain employs TRBV7-2 and TRBJ2-3; no definite D call. The CDR3 contains 12 residues. CDR1 SGHTA and CDR2 FQGNSA come from the germline V gene. V was clipped by 2 bases and J by 4 bases, with 4 bases between them. The CDR3 spells CASSLFADTQYF. The CDR3 coding sequence is TGTGCCAGCAGCTTATTCGCAGATACGCAGTATTTT.

V usage is TRBV2 and J usage is TRBJ2-1; 10 bases agree with TRBD2. The V and J ends lost 0 bases and 15 bases, in that order; junction bases with no gene match: 14. The CDR3 has 16 residues. Germline V CDR1 and CDR2: SNHLY, FYNNEI. The CDR3 loop is CASSEAGLAEELSMFF. The CDR3 coding sequence is TGTGCCAGCAGTGAAGCAGGACTAGCGGAGGAACTTAGTATGTTCTTC.

The chain combines TRBV2 with TRBJ1-4, with 11 bases matching TRBD1. The V gene end was trimmed by 1 base and the J gene end by 8 bases; junction bases not matched to a gene: 6. In germline, CDR1 is SNHLY, CDR2 FYNNEI. The CDR3 is 16 amino acids. The DNA of the CDR3 is TGTGCCAGCAGTGAAGGAAGGACAGGGGGCGCGGAAAAACTGTTTTTT. Its protein product is CASSEGRTGGAEKLFF. Using reference TRBV2 and TRBJ1-4 for the parts outside the CDR3, the full variable domain is EPEVTQTPSHQVTQMGQEVILRCVPISNHLYFYWYRQILGQKVEFLVSFYNNEISEKSEIFDDQFSVERPDGSNFTLKIRSTKLEDSAMYFCASSEGRTGGAEKLFFGSGTQLSVL.

This clone was picked up a small number of times. This sequence joins TRBV7-2 and TRBJ1-2; 9 bases are shared with TRBD1. Germline V CDR1 and CDR2: SGHTA, FQGNSA. V gave up 6 bases and J gave up 7 bases; unmatched junction bases: 6. The CDR3 has 13 amino acids. CDR3 protein: CASRLQGATGYTF. CDR3 DNA: TGTGCCAGCAGACTACAGGGGGCGACTGGCTACACCTTC.

V usage is TRBV5-1 and J usage is TRBJ1-1; a possible D gene is TRBD1 (6 bases). Between the trimmed V and J ends, which lost 4 bases and 5 bases, there was a span of 12 bases. This CDR3 region has 13 residues. Germline CDR1 and CDR2: SGHRS and YFSETQ. As DNA, the CDR3 is TGCGCCAGCAGCCCGCGGGGGGCGACTGAAGCTTTCTTT. Translated: CASSPRGATEAFF.

The gene calls are TRBV7-9 and TRBJ2-1, with TRBD2 matching over 12 bases. The CDR3 runs 15 residues. Germline trimming cut 5 bases from V and 3 bases from J; bases unmatched to any gene: 2. CDR1 and CDR2 (germline): SEHNR, FQNEAQ (reference sequence). The DNA for the CDR3 is TGTGCCAGCAGCATGACTAGCGGGGGCTACAATGAGCAGTTCTTC. Translated: CASSMTSGGYNEQFF.

The chain joins TRBV11-1 to TRBJ1-5; unclear D gene. The CDR3 sequence is 13 residues long. Germline CDR1 reads SGHAT; CDR2 reads FQDESV (reference sequence). V was pared by 5 bases and J by 7 bases, with 12 bases between. The DNA for the CDR3 is TGTGCCAGCAGCCCCTCGGACGGGCAGCCCCAGCATTTT. Residues: CASSPSDGQPQHF.

This rearrangement joins TRBV16 to TRBJ2-7; D gene ambiguous. CDR3 size: 14 residues. The ends were cut back, 3 bases at V and 1 base at J, with 10 bases in the middle. The germline V gene has CDR1 KGHSY and CDR2 FQNENV. Here the CDR3 reads CASSQTWGSYEQYF. The CDR3 bases are TGTGCCAGCAGCCAGACGTGGGGTTCCTACGAGCAGTACTTC. The full variable domain, its missing parts supplied by reference TRBV16 and TRBJ2-7, is GEEVAQTPKHLVRGEGQKAKLYCAPIKGHSYVFWYQQVLKNEFKFLISFQNENVFDETGMPKERFSAKCLPNSPCSLEIQATKLEDSAVYFCASSQTWGSYEQYFGPGTRLTVT.

CDR3 sequence (DNA): TGCGCCAGCAGCGTCCCGGGACTCAAAGAGACCCAGTACTTC. Translating gives CASSVPGLKETQYF. This chain joins TRBV4-1 and TRBJ2-5; a possible D gene is TRBD2 (6 bases). The CDR3 is 14 amino acids. Germline lookup yields CDR1 MGHRA and CDR2 YSYEKL. Trimming took 5 bases from V and 3 from J, leaving 13 bases between them.

The V call is TRBV2, the J call TRBJ2-1; weak D call: TRBD2 (6 bases). The CDR3 covers 11 residues. Trimming took 8 bases from V and 8 from J, leaving 10 bases between them. Germline V gene data show CDR1 as SNHLY and CDR2 as FYNNEI. Here the CDR3 DNA reads TGTGCCAGCGGGGGGAGGTATGAGCAGTTCTTC. Protein sequence: CASGGRYEQFF. Filled out from reference TRBV2 and TRBJ2-1, the complete variable domain reads EPEVTQTPSHQVTQMGQEVILRCVPISNHLYFYWYRQILGQKVEFLVSFYNNEISEKSEIFDDQFSVERPDGSNFTLKIRSTKLEDSAMYFCASGGRYEQFFGPGTRLTVL.

The gene calls are TRBV19 and TRBJ1-1; no definite D call. The CDR3 covers 10 residues. Germline V gene lookup returns CDR1 LNHDA and CDR2 SQIVND (reference sequence). The V gene lost 5 bases and the J gene lost 5 bases, with 3 bases spanning the gap. The CDR3 region is CASSGTEAFF. For the CDR3, the DNA is TGTGCCAGTAGTGGAACTGAAGCTTTCTTT. The variable domain in full, with the rest retrieved from reference TRBV19 and TRBJ1-1, is DGGITQSPKYLFRKEGQNVTLSCEQNLNHDAMYWYRQDPGQGLRLIYYSQIVNDFQKGDIAEGYSVSREKKESFPLTVTSAQKNPTAFYLCASSGTEAFFGQGTRLTVV.

The rearrangement uses TRBV7-2 and TRBJ2-5, with 8 bases that match TRBD2. V shed 5 bases and J 2 bases; nucleotides not matched to a gene: 7. The CDR3 sequence is 15 residues long. Germline assignment: CDR1 SGHTA and CDR2 FQGNSA. DNA for the CDR3: TGTGCCAGCAGCCCTACTCGGGAGGGGCAAGAGACCCAGTACTTC. Translation gives CASSPTREGQETQYF.

The chain links TRBV5-5 to TRBJ2-2; the D gene is possibly TRBD1 (5 bases). The CDR3 has 13 amino acids. Germline assignment: CDR1 SGHKS and CDR2 YYEKEE (reference sequence). The V gene lost 4 bases and the J gene lost 5 bases, with 9 bases spanning the gap. The CDR3 sequence is CASSAPGTGELFF. CDR3 in DNA: TGTGCCAGCAGCGCCCCAGGGACCGGGGAGCTGTTTTTT. The complete variable domain, with remaining parts taken from reference TRBV5-5 and TRBJ2-2, reads DAGVTQSPTHLIKTRGQQVTLRCSPISGHKSVSWYQQVLGQGPQFIFQYYEKEERGRGNFPDRFSARQFPNYSSELNVNALLLGDSALYLCASSAPGTGELFFGEGSRLTVL.

The chain employs TRBV6-6 and TRBJ1-2; D uncertain. V was trimmed by 4 bases and J by 7 bases, leaving 10 bases between them. This CDR3 spans 12 amino acids. CDR1 and CDR2 from the germline V gene are MNHNY and SVGAGI (reference sequence). The CDR3 region is CASSFGLGGYTF. CDR3 sequence (DNA): TGTGCCAGCAGTTTCGGACTGGGTGGCTACACCTTC.

The gene calls are TRBV10-3 and TRBJ2-2, with a weak D call TRBD2 (6 bases). Germline CDR1 is ENHRY and CDR2 is SYGVKD. Trimming removed 6 bases at V and 5 bases at J, with 16 bases between. The CDR3 spans 15 residues. As DNA, the CDR3 is TGTGCCATCAGGGGGGGACTGGGTAGAACCGGGGAGCTGTTTTTT. This encodes CAIRGGLGRTGELFF.

The chain uses TRBV11-2 and TRBJ2-7, with TRBD2 identical over 13 bases. Germline CDR1 reads SGHAT; CDR2 reads FQNNGV. There are 18 residues in the CDR3. Trimming cost V 5 bases and J 2 bases; bases outside gene matches: 12. The CDR3 region is CASSHQTSGGSAPYEQYF. The CDR3 DNA follows: TGTGCCAGCAGCCACCAGACTAGCGGGGGGTCCGCCCCCTACGAGCAGTACTTC.

V is TRBV5-1 and J is TRBJ2-6; D uncertain. The V end was cut by 4 bases, the J end by 0 bases, with 20 bases between. This CDR3 comprises 19 residues. Germline V gene lookup returns CDR1 SGHRS and CDR2 YFSETQ. This CDR3 is CASSPTGWALGSGANVLTF. CDR3 bases: TGCGCCAGCAGCCCAACGGGTTGGGCCCTGGGCTCTGGGGCCAACGTCCTGACTTTC.

The chain links TRBV7-8 to TRBJ2-7; D is unresolved. Germline CDR1 and CDR2: SGHVS and FQNEAQ. This CDR3 is built from 12 residues. V was pared by 2 bases and J by 6 bases, with 8 bases between. The CDR3 DNA sequence: TGTGCCAGCAGCTTAAACGTACGCGAGCAGTACTTC. It yields the protein CASSLNVREQYF.

The chain recombines TRBV4-1 with TRBJ2-1; D unclear. Trimming shortened V by 4 bases and J by 8 bases, and 6 bases separated the two germline ends. Germline V gene lookup returns CDR1 MGHRA and CDR2 YSYEKL. This CDR3 comprises 11 residues. The chain's CDR3 is CASSPGHEQFF. CDR3 nucleotides: TGCGCCAGCAGCCCTGGACATGAGCAGTTCTTC.

This clone came up once. The V gene is TRBV6-5, the J gene TRBJ1-2; D not resolved. This CDR3 is 14 amino acids long. The germline V gene encodes CDR1 MNHEY and CDR2 SVGAGI. The V gene lost 2 bases and the J gene lost 4 bases, with 11 bases spanning the gap. The CDR3 sequence: CASSYTGTAYGYTF. CDR3 DNA: TGTGCCAGCAGTTACACCGGTACCGCCTATGGCTACACCTTC.